The 15 T cell receptor beta chains in this list originate from one sample, sequenced in a study of breast tumors, draining lymph nodes, adjacent tissues. One entry per CDR3 protein results from TCRdb running MiXCR on the multiplex PCR reads. The table has about 180,000 distinct CDR3 sequences, 25% to 40% seen once. Breast cancer patients provided tissue from their axillary draining lymph nodes. The material sequenced was axillary lymph node tissue. The receptor set was obtained from a female donor with breast cancer. Some clones in this sample may be carry-over from other donors' samples.

This clonotype was found many times. This chain joins TRBV6-1 and TRBJ2-7; 12 bases fit TRBD2. This CDR3 region has 14 residues. With 7 bases clipped from V and 6 bases from J, the junction kept 7 bases outside the gene matches. The germline CDR1 and CDR2 sequences are MNHNS and SASEGT. CDR3 amino acids: CASKRSSGGGEQYF. The CDR3 DNA sequence: TGTGCCAGCAAGAGATCTAGCGGGGGGGGCGAGCAGTACTTC.

There are many counts of this clonotype. This rearrangement joins TRBV28 to TRBJ2-7, with 9 bases matching TRBD2. V lost 5 bases to trimming and J lost 0 bases; unmatched junction nucleotides: 5. CDR1 and CDR2 (germline): MDHEN, SYDVKM. The CDR3 extends over 15 amino acids. The CDR3 DNA reads as TGTGCCAGCAGTGACATTAGCGGGAGCTCCTACGAGCAGTACTTC. It specifies CASSDISGSSYEQYF. Full variable domain (missing parts from reference TRBV28 and TRBJ2-7): DVKVTQSSRYLVKRTGEKVFLECVQDMDHENMFWYRQDPGLGLRLIYFSYDVKMKEKGDIPEGYSVSREKKERFSLILESASTNQTSMYLCASSDISGSSYEQYFGPGTRLTVT.

V usage is TRBV10-3 and J usage is TRBJ2-3; 8 bases align to TRBD2. The CDR3 covers 13 residues. V gave up 0 bases and J gave up 13 bases; unmatched junction bases: 6. Germline V gene data show CDR1 as ENHRY and CDR2 as SYGVKD. The CDR3 region is CAISESSGVREYF. CDR3 DNA sequence: TGTGCCATCAGTGAGTCTAGCGGGGTTAGGGAGTATTTT.

Many counts were recorded for this clonotype. The V and J genes are TRBV6-6 and TRBJ2-3; weak D call: TRBD2 (6 bases). Looked up from germline, CDR1 is MNHNY and CDR2 is SVGAGI (reference sequence). The CDR3 sequence is 14 residues long. The ends were cut back, 2 bases at V and 1 base at J, with 7 bases in the middle. DNA of the CDR3: TGTGCCAGCAGTTACGCTAGCGGCACAGATACGCAGTATTTT. Its translation is CASSYASGTDTQYF.

The sample holds many counts of this clonotype. The chain is built from TRBV29-1 and TRBJ2-5; 9 bases agree with TRBD2. The length of the CDR3 is 14 residues. Germline V CDR1 and CDR2: SQVTM, ANQGSEA. V lost 4 bases to trimming and J lost 5 bases; unmatched junction nucleotides: 8. The CDR3 protein is CSVAPAGGSETQYF. For the CDR3, the DNA is TGCAGCGTTGCTCCGGCGGGGGGGTCGGAGACCCAGTACTTC.

The chain recombines TRBV24-1 with TRBJ1-3; TRBD1 agrees at 7 bases. Unmatched junction bases numbered 9, after V lost 4 bases and J lost 4 bases. This CDR3 is built from 16 residues. The V gene's germline CDR1 is KGHDR and CDR2 SFDVKD. The CDR3 loop is CATSDPATGPGNTIYF. The DNA for the CDR3 is TGTGCCACCAGTGACCCTGCGACAGGGCCCGGAAACACCATATATTTT.

The V call is TRBV29-1, the J call TRBJ2-7, with 11 bases lining up with TRBD1. The junction had 7 bases not matched to a gene; V was cut back by 6 bases and J by 3 bases. The germline CDR1 and CDR2 sequences are SQVTM and ANQGSEA. The CDR3 is made up of 14 amino acids. The CDR3: CSVAGGTGGYEQYF. CDR3 coding DNA: TGCAGCGTCGCGGGCGGGACAGGGGGCTACGAGCAGTACTTC.

In this sample, this clonotype turned up many times. V gene TRBV6-1 combines with J gene TRBJ2-5, with 8 bases aligning to TRBD1. V was pared by 1 base and J by 5 bases, with 6 bases of the junction left unmatched. CDR1 is MNHNS, CDR2 SASEGT, per germline. The CDR3 runs 15 residues. CDR3 DNA: TGTGCCAGCAGTGAAGTCAGGGGGCGAGAGGAGACCCAGTACTTC. Its translation: CASSEVRGREETQYF.

This clonotype was found many times. The chain uses TRBV7-8 and TRBJ1-1; the D is unclear. This CDR3 is built from 13 residues. Germline V lookup: CDR1 SGHVS, CDR2 FQNEAQ. Trimming pared 4 bases from V and 1 base from J, leaving 7 bases between. CDR3 loop: CASSSMANTEAFF. In DNA form, the CDR3 reads TGTGCCAGCAGCTCCATGGCGAACACTGAAGCTTTCTTT.

This clonotype has only one observation. The gene calls are TRBV4-3 and TRBJ2-4; 7 bases match TRBD2. J gave up 8 bases and V 0 bases, and 7 bases lay outside the gene matches. This CDR3 contains 15 residues. Per germline, CDR1 LGHNA and CDR2 YSLEER. The CDR3 bases are TGCGCCAGCAGCCAAGATAAAGCGGGACGAGACATTCAGTACTTC. This encodes CASSQDKAGRDIQYF.

This clonotype was recorded many times. The V gene is TRBV9, the J gene TRBJ2-7; TRBD1 agrees at 9 bases. V shed 7 bases, J shed 4 bases, and the junction held 6 bases outside the gene matches. The CDR3 has 13 residues. Germline values: CDR1 SGDLS, CDR2 YYNGEE. In nucleotides, the CDR3 is TGTGCCAGCGGGCCTGGACAGGGGTACGAGCAGTACTTC. Amino acid sequence: CASGPGQGYEQYF.

At least ten counts were recorded for this clonotype. This chain connects TRBV10-2 to TRBJ2-5; perhaps TRBD1 as D (7 bases). V dropped 6 bases and J dropped 5 bases, with 16 bases sitting between them. CDR1 and CDR2 from the germline V gene are WSHSY and SAAADI. The CDR3 contains 14 residues. In DNA form, the CDR3 reads TGCGCCAGCAGGGCGGGACAGAGGATTGAGACCCAGTACTTC. Translation gives CASRAGQRIETQYF.

A remark on this clonotype: Given the absence of the conserved phenylalanine or tryptophan at the CDR3 end, a read error is likely. The chain carries TRBV7-7 and TRBJ1-2; unclear D gene. CDR1 and CDR2 from the germline V gene are SSHAT and FNYEAQ (reference sequence). The CDR3 is 16 amino acids. CDR3 sequence (DNA): TGTGCTAGCAGCTCCAAGGGCGACGGTGGGGACTATGGCTACACCCTC. This codes for CASSSKGDGGDYGYTL.

The chain links TRBV5-1 to TRBJ2-7; the match to TRBD2 covers 13 bases. The CDR3 runs 16 residues. Per germline, CDR1 SGHRS and CDR2 YFSETQ. The V and J ends lost 2 bases and 0 bases, in that order; junction bases with no gene match: 2. The chain's CDR3 is CASSFGTSGDSYEQYF. The DNA for the CDR3 is TGCGCCAGCAGCTTTGGGACTAGCGGGGACTCCTACGAGCAGTACTTC.

This clonotype was observed at least ten times. The chain couples TRBV3-1 to TRBJ1-2; the D is unclear. There are 14 residues in the CDR3. V lost 1 base and J lost 5, with 11 bases in between. Germline CDR1 and CDR2: LGHDT and YNNKEL (reference sequence). DNA of the CDR3: TGTGCCAGCAGCCAAGCGGCCGGCCCGTATGGCTACACCTTC. This codes for CASSQAAGPYGYTF.